These 13 T cell receptor beta chains originate from one sample sequenced in a study of blood T cells in healthy people across ages. A J-beta primer mix and a sample-barcoded 5' primer were used in a second PCR of roughly 6 to 12 cycles. TCRdb fed the 5' RACE reads into MiXCR, producing one record per CDR3 protein. This sample has about 1.5 million distinct CDR3 sequences; about 45% occur once, and the top ten carry roughly 3.7%. Sequenced input: blood. These receptors all stem from a woman younger than 35 in good health.

This chain links TRBV28 with TRBJ2-7; D gene unclear. Germline V CDR1 and CDR2: MDHEN, SYDVKM. CDR3 size: 11 residues. V was clipped by 7 bases and J by 7 bases, with 11 bases between them. In DNA form, the CDR3 reads TGTGCCAGCAAGTGGTACAATGAGCAGTACTTC. Its translation: CASKWYNEQYF.

This clonotype was observed a few times. The chain joins TRBV7-2 to TRBJ2-5, with a tentative D call TRBD1 (6 bases). The J call may be faulty, since TRBJ2-7 better matches the DNA end. The germline gives CDR1 SGHTA, CDR2 FQGNSA. CDR3 length: 16 residues. This CDR3 is CASSLGGGTLVYEQYF. The DNA for the CDR3 is TGTGCCAGCAGCTTAGGAGGTGGGACACTAGTGTACGAGCAGTACTTC.

The chain employs TRBV20-1 and TRBJ1-1, with D possibly being TRBD1 (5 bases). CDR1 and CDR2 from the germline V gene are DFQATT and SNEGSKA (reference sequence). The CDR3 runs to 12 residues. Trimming left V 2 bases short and J 9 bases short, with 13 bases between. The CDR3 sequence: CSARLGEGKAFF. CDR3 DNA sequence: TGCAGTGCTAGATTGGGGGAGGGTAAAGCTTTCTTT.

The chain has TRBV10-3 and TRBJ2-1; D tentatively fits TRBD1 or TRBD2 (5 bases each). V dropped 10 bases and J dropped 2 bases, with 18 bases sitting between them. Germline values: CDR1 ENHRY, CDR2 SYGVKD. This CDR3 has 15 residues. CDR3 in amino acids: CATKNRGSPYNEQFF. CDR3 in DNA: TGTGCCACCAAAAATCGGGGCAGCCCCTACAATGAGCAGTTCTTC.

To note about this clonotype: A read error may produce the germline difference seen at one junction end. This chain joins TRBV2 and TRBJ2-3; the D call may be TRBD1 or TRBD2 (5 bases each). This CDR3 is built from 16 residues. Looked up from germline, CDR1 is SNHLY and CDR2 is FYNNEI. CDR3: CASSPQAMRGTETQYF. The CDR3 DNA reads as TGTGCCAGCAGTCCCCAGGCGATGAGGGGCACAGAGACGCAGTATTTT.

This clonotype has ten or more counts. CDR3 in amino acids: CASSQPGQGVYGYTF. The DNA for the CDR3 is TGTGCCAGCAGCCAACCGGGACAGGGGGTCTATGGCTACACCTTC. The chain recombines TRBV3-1 with TRBJ1-2; TRBD1 matches at 11 bases. V lost 2 bases to trimming and J lost 4 bases; unmatched junction nucleotides: 3. CDR3 size: 15 residues. The germline V gene has CDR1 LGHDT and CDR2 YNNKEL (reference sequence).

CDR3 DNA: TGTGCCAGCAGTGGCCCCACTGATTACGAGCAGTACTTC. Translating gives CASSGPTDYEQYF. The chain uses TRBV28 and TRBJ2-7; D not certain. This CDR3 has 13 amino acids. CDR1 MDHEN and CDR2 SYDVKM come from the germline V gene. With 5 bases removed from V and 4 bases from J, the gap between germline ends came to 12 bases.

CDR3 residues: CASSPYLAGNEQFF. The CDR3 region has the DNA TGTGCCAGCAGCCCATATCTAGCCGGCAATGAGCAGTTCTTC. The rearrangement joins TRBV7-2 to TRBJ2-1; D might be TRBD2 (5 bases). The CDR3 is made up of 14 amino acids. Germline lookup yields CDR1 SGHTA and CDR2 FQGNSA. V was clipped by 5 bases and J by 6 bases, with 14 bases between them. Full variable domain (remainder filled in from reference TRBV7-2 and TRBJ2-1): GAGVSQSPSNKVTEKGKDVELRCDPISGHTALYWYRQSLGQGLEFLIYFQGNSAPDKSGLPSDRFSAERTGGSVSTLTIQRTQQEDSAVYLCASSPYLAGNEQFFGPGTRLTVL.

The V and J genes are TRBV28 and TRBJ1-2; D unclear. This CDR3 has 13 amino acids. CDR1 is MDHEN, CDR2 SYDVKM, per germline. V was trimmed by 3 bases and J by 6 bases, leaving 11 bases between them. This chain's CDR3 is CASSFLRVNGYTF. CDR3 nucleotide sequence: TGTGCCAGCAGTTTTCTTAGGGTGAATGGCTACACCTTC.

The gene calls are TRBV4-2 and TRBJ2-3; TRBD1 might be the D (5 bases). The CDR3 runs 16 residues. Germline V gene lookup returns CDR1 LGHNA and CDR2 YNFKEQ. The ends were cut back, 3 bases at V and 5 bases at J, with 18 bases in the middle. CDR3: CASSHPPGSMGDTQYF. In nucleotides, the CDR3 is TGTGCCAGCAGCCATCCCCCAGGGTCGATGGGAGATACGCAGTATTTT.

The CDR3 loop is CASSSGTSSPLHF. DNA of the CDR3: TGTGCCAGCTCATCCGGGACTTCTTCACCCCTCCACTTT. The V and J genes are TRBV18 and TRBJ1-6; maybe TRBD1 (5 bases). In germline, CDR1 is KGHSH, CDR2 LQKENI. The ends were cut back, 5 bases at V and 9 bases at J, with 11 bases in the middle. This CDR3 has 13 residues.

The chain is built from TRBV5-5 and TRBJ1-5; D is possibly TRBD1 (6 bases). Looked up from germline, CDR1 is SGHKS and CDR2 is YYEKEE (reference sequence). This CDR3 is built from 17 residues. With 5 bases removed from V and 0 bases from J, the gap between germline ends came to 18 bases. The CDR3 bases are TGTGCCAGCAGTCCAATAGGGGGGACTTATAGCAATCAGCCCCAGCATTTT. Amino acids: CASSPIGGTYSNQPQHF.

The chain joins TRBV4-3 to TRBJ1-2; a weak D match, TRBD1 (5 bases). Germline CDR1 is LGHNA and CDR2 is YSLEER. This CDR3 region has 13 residues. V was shortened by 4 bases and J by 10 bases, with 16 bases between the two germline ends. The chain's CDR3 is CASSRNLQENYTF. As DNA, the CDR3 is TGCGCCAGCAGCCGGAACCTACAGGAGAACTACACCTTC.